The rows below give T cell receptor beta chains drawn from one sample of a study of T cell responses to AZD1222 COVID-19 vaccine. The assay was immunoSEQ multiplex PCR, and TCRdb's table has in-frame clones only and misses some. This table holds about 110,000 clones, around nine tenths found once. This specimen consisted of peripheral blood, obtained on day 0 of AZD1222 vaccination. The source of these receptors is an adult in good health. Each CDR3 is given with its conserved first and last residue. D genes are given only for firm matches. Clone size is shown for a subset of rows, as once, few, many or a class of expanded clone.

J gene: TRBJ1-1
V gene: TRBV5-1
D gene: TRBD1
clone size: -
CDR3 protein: CASSLTGTGNTEAFF
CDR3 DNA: TGCGCCAGCAGCTTAACCGGGACAGGGAACACTGAAGCTTTCTTT

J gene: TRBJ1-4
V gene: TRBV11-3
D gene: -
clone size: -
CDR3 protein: CASSPALGGNNEKLFF
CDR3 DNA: TGTGCCAGCAGCCCAGCGCTAGGTGGGAACAATGAAAAACTGTTTTTT

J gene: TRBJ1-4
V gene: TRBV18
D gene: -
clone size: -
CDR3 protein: CASSRTATETFTTNEKLFF
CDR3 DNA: TGTGCCAGCTCACGGACAGCGACAGAGACCTTTACAACTAATGAAAAACTGTTTTTT

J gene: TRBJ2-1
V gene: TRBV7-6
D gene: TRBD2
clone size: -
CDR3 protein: CASSPRTSVAASYNEQFF
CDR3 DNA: TGTGCCAGCAGCCCCCGGACTAGCGTAGCAGCTTCCTACAATGAGCAGTTCTTC

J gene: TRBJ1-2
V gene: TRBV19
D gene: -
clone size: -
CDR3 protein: CASSIDLRGLNYGYTF
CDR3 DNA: TGTGCCAGTAGTATAGATCTGAGAGGGCTTAACTATGGCTACACCTTC

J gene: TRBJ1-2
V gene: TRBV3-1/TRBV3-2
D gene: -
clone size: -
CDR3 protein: CASSPQGSGASHTF
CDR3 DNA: TGTGCCAGCAGCCCACAAGGGAGCGGGGCCTCCCACACCTTC

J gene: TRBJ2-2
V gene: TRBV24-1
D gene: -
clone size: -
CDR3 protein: CATSDLRAANTGELFF
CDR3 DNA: TGTGCCACCAGTGATTTGCGAGCGGCGAACACCGGGGAGCTGTTTTTT

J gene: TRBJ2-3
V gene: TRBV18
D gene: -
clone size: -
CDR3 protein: CASSPIAPSSTDTQYF
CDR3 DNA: TGTGCCAGCTCACCCATAGCGCCCTCGAGCACAGATACGCAGTATTTT

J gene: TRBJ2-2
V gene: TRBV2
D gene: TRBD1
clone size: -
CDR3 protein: CASTPMTGGTGELFF
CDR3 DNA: TGTGCCAGCACCCCGATGACAGGGGGAACCGGGGAGCTGTTTTTT

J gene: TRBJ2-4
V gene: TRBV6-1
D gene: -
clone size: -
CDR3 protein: CASSERGADIQYF
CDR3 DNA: TGTGCCAGCAGTGAAAGGGGGGCGGACATTCAGTACTTC

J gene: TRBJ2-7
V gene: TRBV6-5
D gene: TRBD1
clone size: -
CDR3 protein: CASSRYGTESYEQYF
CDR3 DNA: TGTGCCAGCAGCCGCTATGGGACAGAATCCTACGAGCAGTACTTC

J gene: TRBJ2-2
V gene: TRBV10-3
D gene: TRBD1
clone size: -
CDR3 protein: CAITQQGIGVSTGELFF
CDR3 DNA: TGTGCCATCACCCAACAGGGGATAGGGGTGTCGACCGGGGAGCTGTTTTTT

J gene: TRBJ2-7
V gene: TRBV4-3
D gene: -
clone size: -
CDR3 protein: CASGTGSPPYEQYF
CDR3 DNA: TGCGCCAGCGGAACAGGGAGCCCTCCTTACGAGCAGTACTTC

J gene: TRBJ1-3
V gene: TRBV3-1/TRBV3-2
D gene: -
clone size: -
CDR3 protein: CASSQEIGGNTIYF
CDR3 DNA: TGTGCCAGCAGCCAAGAAATTGGCGGAAACACCATATATTTT

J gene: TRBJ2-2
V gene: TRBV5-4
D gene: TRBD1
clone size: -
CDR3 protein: CASSLDRVSNTGELFF
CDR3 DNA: TGTGCCAGCAGCCTCGACAGGGTCTCGAACACCGGGGAGCTGTTTTTT

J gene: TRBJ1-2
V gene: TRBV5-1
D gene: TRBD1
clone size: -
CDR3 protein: CASSLETGGPKGYGYTF
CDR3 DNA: TGCGCCAGCAGCTTGGAGACAGGGGGACCTAAGGGCTATGGCTACACCTTC

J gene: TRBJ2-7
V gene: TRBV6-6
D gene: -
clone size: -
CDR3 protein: CASSLARDGYEQYF
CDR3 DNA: TGTGCCAGCAGCCTCGCAAGAGACGGCTACGAGCAGTACTTC

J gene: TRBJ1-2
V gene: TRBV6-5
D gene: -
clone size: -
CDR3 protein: CASRVGYGYTF
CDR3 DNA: TGTGCCAGCAGGGTAGGATATGGCTACACCTTC

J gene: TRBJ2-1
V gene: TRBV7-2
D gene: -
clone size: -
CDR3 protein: CASSPRTHNEQFF
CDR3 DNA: TGTGCCAGCAGCCCCCGGACCCACAATGAGCAGTTCTTC

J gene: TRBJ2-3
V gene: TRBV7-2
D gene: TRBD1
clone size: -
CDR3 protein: CASSLDRAPDTQYF
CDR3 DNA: TGTGCCAGCAGCCTCGACAGGGCCCCAGATACGCAGTATTTT

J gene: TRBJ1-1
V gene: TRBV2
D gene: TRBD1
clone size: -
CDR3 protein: CASTRGTGGFSDTEAFF
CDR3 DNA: TGTGCCAGCACCAGAGGGACAGGGGGCTTTTCGGACACTGAAGCTTTCTTT

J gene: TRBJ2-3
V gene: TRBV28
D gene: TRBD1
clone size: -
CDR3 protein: CASSLYTGQGELDTQYF
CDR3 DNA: TGTGCCAGCAGTTTATATACGGGACAGGGGGAATTAGATACGCAGTATTTT

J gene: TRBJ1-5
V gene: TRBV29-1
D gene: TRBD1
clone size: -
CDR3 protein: CSVGQVNQPQHF
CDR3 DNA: TGCAGCGTCGGACAGGTTAATCAGCCCCAGCATTTT

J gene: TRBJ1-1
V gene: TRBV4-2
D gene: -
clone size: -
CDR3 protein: CASSQVTGQNTEAFF
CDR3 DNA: TGTGCCAGCAGCCAAGTCACAGGGCAGAACACTGAAGCTTTCTTT

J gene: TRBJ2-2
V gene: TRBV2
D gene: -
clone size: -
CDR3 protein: CASRQGHTGELFF
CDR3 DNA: TGTGCCAGCAGGCAGGGTCACACCGGGGAGCTGTTTTTT

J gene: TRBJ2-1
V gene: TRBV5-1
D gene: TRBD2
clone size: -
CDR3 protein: CASSLWLAGESYNEQFF
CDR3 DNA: TGCGCCAGCAGCTTGTGGTTAGCGGGAGAGTCCTACAATGAGCAGTTCTTC

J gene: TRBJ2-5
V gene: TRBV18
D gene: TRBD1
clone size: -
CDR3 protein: CASSTGTGGQTQYF
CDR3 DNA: TGTGCCAGCTCAACCGGGACAGGGGGTCAGACCCAGTACTTC

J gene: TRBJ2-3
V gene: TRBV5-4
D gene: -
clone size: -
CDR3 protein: CASSWALQQSDTQYF
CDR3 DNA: TGTGCCAGCAGCTGGGCCCTCCAGCAGAGCGATACGCAGTATTTT

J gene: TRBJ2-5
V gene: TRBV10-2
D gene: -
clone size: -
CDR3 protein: CASSYRETQYF
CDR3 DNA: TGCGCCAGCAGTTACCGAGAGACCCAGTACTTC

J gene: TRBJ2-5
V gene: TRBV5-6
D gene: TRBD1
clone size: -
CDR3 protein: CASSSGQGWETQYF
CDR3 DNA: TGTGCCAGCAGCTCGGGACAGGGTTGGGAGACCCAGTACTTC

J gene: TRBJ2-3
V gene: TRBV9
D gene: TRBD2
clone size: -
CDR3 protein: CASSVDPAGDTQYF
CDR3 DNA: TGTGCCAGCAGCGTAGATCCAGCGGGGGATACGCAGTATTTT

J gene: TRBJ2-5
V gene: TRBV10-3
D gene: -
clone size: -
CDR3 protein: CAISRGGETQYF
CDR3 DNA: TGTGCCATCAGTAGAGGGGGGGAGACCCAGTACTTC

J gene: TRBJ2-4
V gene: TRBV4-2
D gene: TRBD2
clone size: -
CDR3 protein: CASSQGNGLLIAGGPRNIQYF
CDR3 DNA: TGTGCCAGCAGCCAAGGAAATGGCCTGTTGATAGCGGGAGGGCCACGAAACATTCAGTACTTC

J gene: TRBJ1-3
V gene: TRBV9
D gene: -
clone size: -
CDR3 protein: CASSLMGDTRSSGNTIYF
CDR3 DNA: TGTGCCAGCAGCCTAATGGGGGACACCAGGAGCTCTGGAAACACCATATATTTT

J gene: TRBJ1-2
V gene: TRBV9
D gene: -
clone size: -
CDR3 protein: CASSVAQTTGNYGYTF
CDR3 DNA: TGTGCCAGCAGCGTAGCTCAGACGACAGGAAACTATGGCTACACCTTC

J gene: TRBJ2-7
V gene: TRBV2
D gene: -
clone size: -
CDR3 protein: CASSPGVEQYF
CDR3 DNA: TGTGCCAGCAGCCCAGGGGTCGAGCAGTACTTC

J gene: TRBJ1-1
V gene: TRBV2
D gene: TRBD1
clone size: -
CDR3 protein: CASSEVAGGEAFF
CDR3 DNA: TGTGCCAGCAGTGAAGTCGCAGGGGGGGAAGCTTTCTTT

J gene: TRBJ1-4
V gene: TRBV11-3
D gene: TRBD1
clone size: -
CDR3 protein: CASSLVTGTGSEKLFF
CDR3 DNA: TGTGCCAGCAGCTTAGTTACCGGGACAGGGTCTGAAAAACTGTTTTTT

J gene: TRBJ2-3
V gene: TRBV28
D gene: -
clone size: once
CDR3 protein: CASSSLVAAFTDTQYF
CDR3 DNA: TGTGCCAGCAGTTCGCTTGTGGCAGCATTCACAGATACGCAGTATTTT

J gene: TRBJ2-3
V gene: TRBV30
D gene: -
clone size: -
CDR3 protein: CAWGPKDTQYF
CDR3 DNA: TGTGCCTGGGGACCCAAAGATACGCAGTATTTT

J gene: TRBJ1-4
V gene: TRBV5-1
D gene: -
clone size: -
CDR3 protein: CASSSLSPSNEKLFF
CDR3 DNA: TGCGCCAGCAGCTCTTTAAGTCCGTCTAATGAAAAACTGTTTTTT

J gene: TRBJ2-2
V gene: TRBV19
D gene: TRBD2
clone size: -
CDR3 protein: CASSIDGGRALDGELFF
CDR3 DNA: TGTGCCAGTAGTATAGACGGCGGGAGGGCCTTGGATGGGGAGCTGTTTTTT

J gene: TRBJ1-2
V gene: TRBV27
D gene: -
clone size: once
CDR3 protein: CASGLQGNYGYTF
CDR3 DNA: TGTGCCAGCGGCCTCCAGGGAAACTATGGCTACACCTTC

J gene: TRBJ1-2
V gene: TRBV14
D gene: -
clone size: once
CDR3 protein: CASSPNLSNGYTF
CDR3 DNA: TGTGCCAGCAGCCCAAACTTATCCAACGGCTACACCTTC

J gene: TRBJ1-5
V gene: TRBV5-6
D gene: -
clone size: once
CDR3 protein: CASSLLRGDSNQPQHF
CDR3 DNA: TGTGCCAGCAGCCTGTTGAGGGGAGATAGCAATCAGCCCCAGCATTTT

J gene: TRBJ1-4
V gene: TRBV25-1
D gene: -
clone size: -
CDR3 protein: CASKEGPNEKLFF
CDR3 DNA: TGTGCCAGCAAGGAGGGACCTAATGAAAAACTGTTTTTT

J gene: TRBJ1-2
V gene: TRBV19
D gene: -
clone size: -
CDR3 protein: CASTNTGRGYTF
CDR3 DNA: TGTGCCAGTACCAATACAGGGAGGGGCTACACCTTC

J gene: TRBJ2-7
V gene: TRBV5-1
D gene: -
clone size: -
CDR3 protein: CASSLGTATPYEQYF
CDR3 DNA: TGCGCCAGCAGCTTGGGGACAGCGACGCCCTACGAGCAGTACTTC

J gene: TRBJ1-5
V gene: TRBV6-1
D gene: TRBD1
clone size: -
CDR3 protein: CASSENRGSNQPQHF
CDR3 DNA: TGTGCCAGCAGTGAAAACAGGGGAAGCAATCAGCCCCAGCATTTT

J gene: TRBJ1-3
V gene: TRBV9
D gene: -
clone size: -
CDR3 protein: CASSVVDSGNTIYF
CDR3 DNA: TGTGCCAGCAGCGTAGTGGACTCTGGAAACACCATATATTTT

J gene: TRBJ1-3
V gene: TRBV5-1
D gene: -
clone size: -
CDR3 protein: CASGDRSSGNTIYF
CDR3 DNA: TGCGCCAGCGGTGACAGAAGCTCTGGAAACACCATATATTTT